These 12 T cell receptor beta chains originate from one sample sequenced in a study of multiple sclerosis patients with progressive multifocal leukoencephalopathy (dated by TCRdb to 2018 to 2020). The library was built by means of the immunoSEQ multiplex PCR assay. TCRdb re-hosts the immuneACCESS table, in-frame sequences only. Its copies lack some clones; in the studies checked, an unresolved V gene accounts for under half of them, and the cause for the rest is not known. The sample records about 25,000 clones, 91% of which are singletons. The ten most abundant clones make up approximately 2.3% of the sample. The time point label here, explained by the study, means: around 13 months of natalizumab therapy. The treatment or condition label on this specimen signifies: on natalizumab therapy at sampling. This material consisted of PBMCs, taken from a patient treated with natalizumab. The source of these receptors is a man aged 25-45 years with multiple sclerosis.

This rearrangement joins TRBV6-6 to TRBJ1-4; D not certain. The CDR3 totals 11 residues. Germline assignment: CDR1 MNHNY and CDR2 SVGAGI (reference sequence). V gave up 11 bases and J gave up 8 bases, with 12 bases separating them. The CDR3 sequence is CAAGAGEKLFF. The CDR3 DNA sequence: TGTGCCGCTGGAGCGGGGGAAAAACTGTTTTTT.

The V call is TRBV19, the J call TRBJ2-3; D not resolved. The CDR3 loop spans 12 amino acids. CDR1 and CDR2 (germline): LNHDA, SQIVND (reference sequence). Trimming removed 5 bases from V and 3 bases from J, with 6 bases in between. The CDR3 sequence is CASSERTDTQYF. The CDR3 DNA reads as TGTGCCAGTAGTGAACGGACAGATACGCAGTATTTT.

The chain has TRBV5-4 and TRBJ2-1, with 9 nucleotides matching TRBD2. Germline-derived CDR1 and CDR2 are SGHNT and YYREEE (reference sequence). The junction had 1 base not matched to a gene; V was cut back by 0 bases and J by 3 bases. The length of the CDR3 is 15 residues. The CDR3 region is CASSLETSGYNEQFF. For the CDR3, the DNA is TGTGCCAGCAGCTTGGAGACTAGCGGCTACAATGAGCAGTTCTTC.

The rearrangement uses TRBV18 and TRBJ2-1, with 12 bases fitting TRBD2. From germline, CDR1 is KGHSH and CDR2 LQKENI. The ends lost 6 bases at V and 7 bases at J; junction bases unmatched: 7. This CDR3 contains 15 residues. The CDR3 DNA reads as TGTGCCAGCTCGCGCGGGACTAGCGGGTTTAATGAGCAGTTCTTC. Amino acids: CASSRGTSGFNEQFF.

The chain links TRBV5-8 to TRBJ1-2; TRBD1 agrees at 9 bases. With V trimmed by 4 bases and J by 4 bases, 2 bases remained unmatched. This CDR3 region has 13 residues. CDR1 SGHTS and CDR2 YDEGEE come from the germline V gene. As DNA, the CDR3 is TGTGCCAGCAGCCCGGACAGGGGCTATGGCTACACCTTC. Translating it yields CASSPDRGYGYTF. The full variable domain, its missing parts supplied by reference TRBV5-8 and TRBJ1-2, is EAGVTQSPTHLIKTRGQQATLRCSPISGHTSVYWYQQALGLGLQFLLWYDEGEERNRGNFPPRFSGRQFPNYSSELNVNALELEDSALYLCASSPDRGYGYTFGSGTRLTVV.

The chain employs TRBV5-1 and TRBJ1-1, with D hard to call. V was clipped by 3 bases and J by 1 base, with 4 bases between them. The CDR3 is made up of 12 amino acids. In germline, CDR1 is SGHRS, CDR2 YFSETQ. The CDR3 DNA reads as TGCGCCAGCAGCTATGGGAACACTGAAGCTTTCTTT. This encodes CASSYGNTEAFF.

This chain joins TRBV2 and TRBJ2-1; D unresolved. Germline V gene sequence: CDR1 SNHLY, CDR2 FYNNEI. Trimming left V 3 bases short and J 7 bases short, with 10 bases between. This CDR3 comprises 13 residues. DNA for the CDR3: TGTGCCAGCAGTGACGCTACACAGAATGAGCAGTTCTTC. This codes for CASSDATQNEQFF. Based on the CDR3 plus reference TRBV2 and TRBJ2-1, the full variable domain is EPEVTQTPSHQVTQMGQEVILRCVPISNHLYFYWYRQILGQKVEFLVSFYNNEISEKSEIFDDQFSVERPDGSNFTLKIRSTKLEDSAMYFCASSDATQNEQFFGPGTRLTVL.

The chain couples TRBV11-3 to TRBJ2-3; 9 bases agree with TRBD1. V lost 4 bases and J lost 2; bases outside the gene matches: 4. CDR1 is SGHNT, CDR2 YENEEA, per germline. This CDR3 has 15 amino acids. The CDR3 sequence is CASSWGQGTTDTQYF. The DNA for the CDR3 is TGTGCCAGCAGCTGGGGACAGGGTACCACAGATACGCAGTATTTT. Together with reference TRBV11-3 and TRBJ2-3, the CDR3 gives the full variable domain: EAGVVQSPRYKIIEKKQPVAFWCNPISGHNTLYWYLQNLGQGPELLIRYENEEAVDDSQLPKDRFSAERLKGVDSTLKIQPAELGDSAVYLCASSWGQGTTDTQYFGPGTRLTVL.

V is TRBV15 and J is TRBJ2-1, with TRBD1 as a possible D gene (6 bases). V dropped 0 bases and J dropped 6 bases, with 12 bases sitting between them. The CDR3 length is 15 residues. Germline V gives CDR1 LNHNV, CDR2 YYDKDF (reference sequence). This CDR3 reads CATSRDREGGNEQFF. The CDR3 DNA sequence: TGTGCCACCAGCAGAGACAGGGAAGGGGGCAATGAGCAGTTCTTC.

The J gene is TRBJ2-1, the V gene TRBV7-8; D not resolved. The ends were cut back, 8 bases at V and 10 bases at J, with 24 bases in the middle. The CDR3 extends over 15 amino acids. Germline lookup yields CDR1 SGHVS and CDR2 FQNEAQ. The CDR3 region is CASANPAARREEQFF. CDR3 DNA sequence: TGTGCCAGCGCCAACCCGGCAGCGCGGCGAGAGGAGCAGTTCTTC.

This clone appeared a few times. V usage is TRBV9 and J usage is TRBJ2-2; D remains ambiguous. This CDR3 comprises 15 residues. The V end was cut by 0 bases, the J end by 9 bases, with 15 bases between. Germline V CDR1 and CDR2: SGDLS, YYNGEE. CDR3 sequence: CASSVGPGKGRELFF. The CDR3 DNA follows: TGTGCCAGCAGCGTAGGTCCGGGTAAAGGGCGGGAGCTGTTTTTT.

This chain connects TRBV6-1 to TRBJ1-5; possibly TRBD1 for D (6 bases). Germline V gene sequence: CDR1 MNHNS, CDR2 SASEGT. There are 13 residues in the CDR3. Trimming removed 5 bases at V and 7 bases at J, with 12 bases between. CDR3 DNA: TGTGCCAGCAGTTCCCAGGGGAGCCAGCCCCAGCATTTT. Translated, it gives CASSSQGSQPQHF.